The clone carrying this T cell receptor (beta chain) came up a few times. Its matching antigen is unknown. The data originate from a study of cytomegalovirus exposure and HLA in healthy donors. With 60 Vbeta and 13 Jbeta primers, the PCR was carried out. Clones were read by immunoSEQ multiplex PCR, and TCRdb kept only the in-frame ones, dropping some. The table has under 150,000 clones, around four fifths seen once. The study's findings and limits: DRB1 had the most TCR associations and HLA-C the fewest, a later analysis found, with rates varying by HLA locus.

Germline CDR1 and CDR2: MNHEY and SMNVEV (reference sequence). V shed 9 bases, J shed 2 bases, and the junction held 10 bases outside the gene matches. The CDR3 consists of 15 residues. The receptor's source is a male donor in good health and CMV-seronegative. The gene calls are TRBV27 and TRBJ2-7; 10 nucleotides agree with TRBD2. Sequenced material: PBMCs. The CDR3 sequence: CASYPIAGGPYEQYF. The CDR3 nucleotides read TGTGCCAGTTATCCAATAGCGGGAGGACCCTACGAGCAGTACTTC.